This TCR beta chain was found in a study of T cell responses to AZD1222 COVID-19 vaccine. Analysis merged second doses at about 4 or about 12 weeks. Points on this clone: Its target is unknown.

Generated by immunoSEQ multiplex PCR, the TCRdb table keeps only in-frame clones and is missing some. Counted here are more than 100,000 clones, approximately 94% occurring once; the ten biggest clones make up 4% to 6%. The study's findings and limits: The donor cohort was predominantly white British with a female majority, and clonal diversity may have been underestimated. Nearly half of spike-specific TCRs reportedly target unmutated variant regions.

The sequencing used peripheral blood, collected 28 days after the second AZD1222 dose. The sequence was collected from an adult who received the AZD1222 COVID-19 vaccine.

The CDR3 coding sequence is TGTGCCAGCAGTGAACAGGAATTCCCAGTCAGCACAGATACGCAGTATTTT. Amino acids: CASSEQEFPVSTDTQYF. This chain uses TRBV2 with TRBJ2-3, with D unresolved. The V gene's germline CDR1 is SNHLY and CDR2 FYNNEI. The CDR3 has 17 amino acids. V was cut by 2 bases and J by 0 bases, with 15 bases left in between.